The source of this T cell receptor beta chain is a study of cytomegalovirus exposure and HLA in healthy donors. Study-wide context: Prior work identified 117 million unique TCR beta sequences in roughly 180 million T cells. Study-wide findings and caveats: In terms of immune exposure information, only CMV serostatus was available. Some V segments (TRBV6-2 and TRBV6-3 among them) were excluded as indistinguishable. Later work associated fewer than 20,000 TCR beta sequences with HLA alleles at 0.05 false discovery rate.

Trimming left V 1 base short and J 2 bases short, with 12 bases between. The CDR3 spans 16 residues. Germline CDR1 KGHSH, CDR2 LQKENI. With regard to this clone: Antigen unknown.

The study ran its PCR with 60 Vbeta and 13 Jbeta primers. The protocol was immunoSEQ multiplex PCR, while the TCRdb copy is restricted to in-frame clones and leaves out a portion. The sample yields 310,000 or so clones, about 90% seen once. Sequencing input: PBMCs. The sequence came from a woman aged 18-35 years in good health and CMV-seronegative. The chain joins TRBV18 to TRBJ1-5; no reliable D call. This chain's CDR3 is CASSPLGGGGNQPQHF. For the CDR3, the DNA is TGTGCCAGCTCACCACTAGGCGGAGGCGGCAATCAGCCCCAGCATTTT.